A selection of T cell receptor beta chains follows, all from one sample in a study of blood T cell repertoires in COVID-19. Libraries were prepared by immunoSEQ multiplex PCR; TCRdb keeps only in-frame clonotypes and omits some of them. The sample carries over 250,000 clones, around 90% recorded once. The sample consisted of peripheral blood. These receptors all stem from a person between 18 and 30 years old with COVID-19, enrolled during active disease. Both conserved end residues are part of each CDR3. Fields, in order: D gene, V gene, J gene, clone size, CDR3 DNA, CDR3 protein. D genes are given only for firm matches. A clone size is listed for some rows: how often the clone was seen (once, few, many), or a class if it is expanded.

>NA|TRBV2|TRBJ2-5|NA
TGTGCCAGCTTGGTAGCAGGGTACCAAGAGACCCAGTACTTC
CASLVAGYQETQYF
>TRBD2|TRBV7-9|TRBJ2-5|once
TGTGCCAGCAGCCAAGCGACTAGCTCAGAGACCCAGTACTTC
CASSQATSSETQYF
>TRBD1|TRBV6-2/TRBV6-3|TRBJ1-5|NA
TGTGCCAGCAGTTATCGAACTGGGACAGCCTATAGCAATCAGCCCCAGCATTTT
CASSYRTGTAYSNQPQHF
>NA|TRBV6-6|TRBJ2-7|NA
TGTGCCAGCTCTCAGGGGGGTTTTAAGGCGGGCTACGAGCAGTACTTC
CASSQGGFKAGYEQYF
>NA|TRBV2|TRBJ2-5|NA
TGTGCCAGCCGGGAATTACAAGAGACCCAGTACTTC
CASRELQETQYF
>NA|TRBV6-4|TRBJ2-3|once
TGTGCCAGCAGTGACCAGAGCACAGATACGCAGTATTTT
CASSDQSTDTQYF
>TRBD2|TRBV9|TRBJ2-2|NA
TGTGCCAGCAGCGTAGGTGGGACTAGCCTTTACACCGGGGAGCTGTTTTTT
CASSVGGTSLYTGELFF
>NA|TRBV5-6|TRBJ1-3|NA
TGTGCCAGCAGTGATAATAAGGAGGTTTCTGGAAACACCATATATTTT
CASSDNKEVSGNTIYF
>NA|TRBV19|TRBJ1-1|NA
TGTGCTTCAGGGTCGGTGAACACTGAAGCTTTCTTT
CASGSVNTEAFF
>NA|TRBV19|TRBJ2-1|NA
TGTGCCAGTAGTTTTTCCACCCGGAATGAGCAGTTCTTC
CASSFSTRNEQFF